This T cell receptor beta chain was documented in a study of T cell responses to AZD1222 COVID-19 vaccine. CDR1 and CDR2 (germline): MNHEY, SVGAGI. Unmatched junction bases numbered 12, after V lost 2 bases and J lost 7 bases. The CDR3 contains 16 residues. General study findings and limits: Only a handful of AZD1222 recipients were seropositive at baseline. Donor demographics were predominantly white British with a female majority; clonal diversity may be underestimated. Repertoires in all cases were sampled only once the peak T cell response had passed.

Using immunoSEQ multiplex PCR, the repertoire was profiled, and TCRdb retains in-frame clones only, with some absent. The sample lists about 42,000 clones; approximately 80% were seen once. Comments on this clone: Its antigen is still unknown.

This receptor was taken from an adult who received the AZD1222 COVID-19 vaccine. The genes are TRBV6-5 and TRBJ1-2; 8 nucleotides line up with TRBD1. The sample consisted of peripheral blood, taken 28 days after the second AZD1222 dose. The CDR3 DNA sequence: TGTGCCAGCAGTTACCAATGGCCCGGACAGGGCAGTGGCTACACCTTC. It codes for CASSYQWPGQGSGYTF.